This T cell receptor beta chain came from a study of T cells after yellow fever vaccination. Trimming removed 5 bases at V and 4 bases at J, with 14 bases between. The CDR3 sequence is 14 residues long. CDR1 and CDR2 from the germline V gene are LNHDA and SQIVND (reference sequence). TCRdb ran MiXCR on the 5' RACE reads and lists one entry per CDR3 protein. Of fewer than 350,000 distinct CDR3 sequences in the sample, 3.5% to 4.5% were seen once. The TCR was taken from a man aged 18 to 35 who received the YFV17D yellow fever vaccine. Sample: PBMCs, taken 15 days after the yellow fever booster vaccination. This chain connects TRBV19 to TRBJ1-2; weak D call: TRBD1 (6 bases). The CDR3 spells CASSSLQGTYGYTF. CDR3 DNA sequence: TGTGCCAGTAGTTCACTCCAGGGGACCTATGGCTACACCTTC.